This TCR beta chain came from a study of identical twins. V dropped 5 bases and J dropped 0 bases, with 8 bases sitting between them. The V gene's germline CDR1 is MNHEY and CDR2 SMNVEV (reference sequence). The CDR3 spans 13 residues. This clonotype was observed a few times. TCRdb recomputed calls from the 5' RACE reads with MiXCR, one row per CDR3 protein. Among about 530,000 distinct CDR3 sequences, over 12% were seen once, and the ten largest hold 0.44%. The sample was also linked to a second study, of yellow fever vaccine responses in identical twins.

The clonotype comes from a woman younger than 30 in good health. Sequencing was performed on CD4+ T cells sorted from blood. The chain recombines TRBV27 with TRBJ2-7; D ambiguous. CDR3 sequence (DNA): TGTGCCAGCAGTAAAAAACACTCCTACGAGCAGTACGTC. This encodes CASSKKHSYEQYV.